This record looks at one T cell receptor (beta chain) sequence and its context. The repertoire was sequenced with immunoSEQ multiplex PCR; TCRdb's copy has only in-frame clones and lacks some. Among about 120,000 clones listed, 85% to 90% were seen once. The sample is drawn from a study of OX40 agonist ivuxolimab in advanced cancers. There are 11 residues in the CDR3. CDR1 is MNHEY, CDR2 SVGAGI, per germline. Between the trimmed V and J ends, which lost 6 bases and 5 bases, there was a span of 8 bases. The J gene is TRBJ2-7, the V gene TRBV6-5, with D perhaps TRBD1 (5 bases). Sequencing used CD4+ or CD8+ T cells sorted from blood, obtained in a trial of the OX40 agonist ivuxolimab. This clonotype was sampled from an adult with an advanced solid tumor such as melanoma, head and neck, liver or kidney cancer. CDR3 sequence reads: CASSRANEQYF. CDR3 DNA sequence: TGTGCCAGCAGCAGGGCAAACGAGCAGTACTTC.